This passage covers 15 T cell receptor beta chains from one sample sequenced in a study of PD-1 blockade in classical Hodgkin lymphoma. Each of the patients experienced relapse following autologous stem cell transplantation, and their brentuximab vedotin exposure differed. Sequencing used immunoSEQ multiplex PCR; TCRdb keeps in-frame clones, though not all of them. The sample holds over 35,000 clones, roughly 80% seen once. Material: peripheral blood mononuclear cells (PBMCs), obtained before the second cycle of nivolumab. The source is a human donor with classical Hodgkin lymphoma.

The CDR3 sequence: CASSDHSGTSYNEQFF. The CDR3 DNA follows: TGTGCCAGCAGTGATCACTCCGGGACTAGCTACAATGAGCAGTTCTTC. V is TRBV6-4 and J is TRBJ2-1, with TRBD2 identical over 8 bases. V trimming: 3 bases; J trimming: 3 bases; junction bases outside the gene matches: 7. Germline values: CDR1 MRHNA, CDR2 SNTAGT. This CDR3 region has 16 residues.

In its sample, this clone was seen once. The chain links TRBV28 to TRBJ2-7; D gene unclear. The V end lost 8 bases, the J end lost 9 bases, and 14 bases lay between the germline ends. The CDR3 loop spans 11 amino acids. In germline, CDR1 is MDHEN, CDR2 SYDVKM. The CDR3 sequence: CASRTGAGQYF. CDR3 in DNA: TGTGCCAGCCGGACCGGAGCAGGGCAGTACTTC.

The genes are TRBV7-2 and TRBJ2-3; 11 bases map to TRBD2. Losses at the gene ends were 2 bases for V and 3 bases for J; bases not matched to a gene: 1. The CDR3 length is 15 residues. Germline assignment: CDR1 SGHTA and CDR2 FQGNSA. The CDR3, as DNA: TGTGCCAGCAGCTTAACTAGCGGGAGAACAGATACGCAGTATTTT. It translates to CASSLTSGRTDTQYF.

V is TRBV7-9 and J is TRBJ2-7; weak D call: TRBD2 (5 bases). This CDR3 is built from 15 residues. The germline V gene has CDR1 SEHNR and CDR2 FQNEAQ (reference sequence). V lost 5 bases and J lost 0, with 14 bases in between. The CDR3 protein is CASSPSPAVSYEQYF. CDR3 DNA: TGTGCCAGCAGCCCCTCCCCAGCGGTCTCCTACGAGCAGTACTTC.

This chain uses TRBV28 with TRBJ2-1; D is unresolved. The V end lost 2 bases, the J end lost 12 bases, and 8 bases lay between the germline ends. The CDR3 covers 11 residues. Germline V gene lookup returns CDR1 MDHEN and CDR2 SYDVKM. CDR3 sequence: CASSLSSLQFF. CDR3 DNA sequence: TGTGCCAGCAGTTTAAGCAGTCTGCAGTTCTTC.

This clone came up many times. The V call is TRBV7-2, the J call TRBJ1-4; D gene unclear. Trimming took 0 bases from V and 6 from J, leaving 8 bases between them. The CDR3 runs 14 residues. Germline loops: CDR1 SGHTA, CDR2 FQGNSA. The CDR3, as DNA: TGTGCCAGCAGCTTAGCCACCTCCGATGAAAAACTGTTTTTT. Encoded protein: CASSLATSDEKLFF.

The rearrangement uses TRBV29-1 and TRBJ1-1; maybe TRBD1 (5 bases). This CDR3 has 11 residues. Germline values: CDR1 SQVTM, CDR2 ANQGSEA. Between the trimmed V and J ends, which lost 7 bases and 1 base, there was a span of 7 bases. Here the CDR3 DNA reads TGCAGCGGGGGGGGGAACACTGAAGCTTTCTTT. This sequence encodes CSGGGNTEAFF.

The V gene is TRBV6-1, the J gene TRBJ1-1, with D possibly TRBD1 on 5 matching bases. V was pared by 2 bases and J by 5 bases, with 12 bases between. Germline V lookup: CDR1 MNHNS, CDR2 SASEGT. This CDR3 contains 14 residues. The CDR3 sequence is CASSEQGPATEAFF. The CDR3, as DNA: TGTGCCAGCAGTGAACAGGGCCCCGCGACTGAAGCTTTCTTT.

This clone counts as large (0.1 to 1%). The rearrangement joins TRBV5-1 to TRBJ1-2; maybe TRBD1 (6 bases). Germline lookup yields CDR1 SGHRS and CDR2 YFSETQ. V lost 5 bases, J lost 2 bases, and 10 bases lay in between. This CDR3 spans 13 amino acids. Here the CDR3 DNA reads TGCGCCAGCAGTTTTGGACAGAACTATGGCTACACCTTC. Translation: CASSFGQNYGYTF.

The chain joins TRBV29-1 to TRBJ1-5; D might be TRBD1 (5 bases). Trimming cost V 4 bases and J 5 bases, with 18 bases left between them. Per the germline V gene, CDR1 is SQVTM and CDR2 is ANQGSEA. This CDR3 has 15 residues. CDR3 DNA sequence: TGCAGCGTTGTTATTCTGGCCTCGGGGGATCAGCCCCAGCATTTT. Translated: CSVVILASGDQPQHF.

The chain carries TRBV21-1 and TRBJ1-4; the DNA was not compared with TRBD1, the D call given in the table. TRBV21-1 is designated a pseudogene. CDR3 size: 15 residues. DNA of the CDR3: TGTGCCAGCAGCAAAGACGAGACAGGGAATGAAAAACTGTTTTTT. As protein: CASSKDETGNEKLFF.

The V gene is TRBV28, the J gene TRBJ1-2, with D perhaps TRBD1 (5 bases). Trimming removed 3 bases at V and 2 bases at J, with 7 bases between. The CDR3 contains 13 residues. The germline V gene has CDR1 MDHEN and CDR2 SYDVKM. The CDR3 sequence: CASSFSGNYGYTF. CDR3 nucleotides: TGTGCCAGCAGTTTCTCAGGGAACTATGGCTACACCTTC.

The chain links TRBV29-1 to TRBJ2-4; 8 bases are a match to TRBD1. J was trimmed by 3 bases and V by 0 bases; bases with no gene match: 7. The CDR3 consists of 16 residues. Germline loops: CDR1 SQVTM, CDR2 ANQGSEA. In DNA, the CDR3 is TGCAGCGTTGAAGATTCTACAGGGGGACTCAAAAACATTCAGTACTTC. Translated: CSVEDSTGGLKNIQYF.

The rearrangement joins TRBV29-1 to TRBJ1-2; TRBD1 agrees at 8 bases. This CDR3 is built from 15 residues. Losses at the gene ends were 4 bases for V and 7 bases for J; bases not matched to a gene: 14. Per germline, CDR1 SQVTM and CDR2 ANQGSEA. This CDR3 reads CSVVASGQGAGGYTF. CDR3 bases: TGCAGCGTTGTCGCCTCAGGGCAGGGGGCAGGTGGCTACACCTTC. The full variable domain, rest sourced from reference TRBV29-1 and TRBJ1-2, is SAVISQKPSRDICQRGTSLTIQCQVDSQVTMMFWYRQQPGQSLTLIATANQGSEATYESGFVIDKFPISRPNLTFSTLTVSNMSPEDSSIYLCSVVASGQGAGGYTFGSGTRLTVV.

The chain employs TRBV13 and TRBJ2-3; TRBD2 matches 8 bases. Germline trimming cut 5 bases from V and 7 bases from J; bases unmatched to any gene: 20. Germline V lookup: CDR1 PRHDT, CDR2 FYEKMQ (reference sequence). The CDR3 covers 18 residues. The CDR3 is CASSAPRAGGFVANTQYF. CDR3 coding DNA: TGTGCCAGCAGCGCCCCTAGGGCGGGGGGCTTCGTCGCCAATACGCAGTATTTT.